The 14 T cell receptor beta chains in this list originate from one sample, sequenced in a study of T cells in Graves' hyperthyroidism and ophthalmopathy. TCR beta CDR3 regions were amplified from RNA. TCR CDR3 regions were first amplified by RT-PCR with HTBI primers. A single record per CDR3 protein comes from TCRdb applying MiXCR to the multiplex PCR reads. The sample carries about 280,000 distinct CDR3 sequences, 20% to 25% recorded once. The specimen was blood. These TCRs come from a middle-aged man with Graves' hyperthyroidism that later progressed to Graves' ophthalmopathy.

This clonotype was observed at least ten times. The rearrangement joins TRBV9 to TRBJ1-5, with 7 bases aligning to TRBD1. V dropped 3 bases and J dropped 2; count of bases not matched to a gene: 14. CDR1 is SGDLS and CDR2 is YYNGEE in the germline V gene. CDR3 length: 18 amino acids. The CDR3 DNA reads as TGTGCCAGCAGCGACCGCAAGATGAGGGGGCAGGGCAATCAGCCCCAGCATTTT. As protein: CASSDRKMRGQGNQPQHF.

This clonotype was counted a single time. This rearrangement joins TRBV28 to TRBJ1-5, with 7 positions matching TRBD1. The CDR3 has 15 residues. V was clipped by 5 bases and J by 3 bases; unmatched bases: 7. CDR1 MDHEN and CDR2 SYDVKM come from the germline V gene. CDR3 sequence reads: CASSKTGASNQPQHF. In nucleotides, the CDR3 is TGTGCCAGCAGTAAAACAGGGGCCTCCAATCAGCCCCAGCATTTT.

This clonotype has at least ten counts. CDR3 amino acids: CAWRTSGIRTGELFF. The CDR3 DNA reads as TGTGCCTGGAGGACTAGCGGGATACGCACCGGGGAGCTGTTTTTT. The gene calls are TRBV30 and TRBJ2-2, with 11 positions matching TRBD2. The CDR3 length is 15 residues. Germline V lookup: CDR1 GTSNPN, CDR2 SVGIG (reference sequence). V was pared by 3 bases and J by 4 bases, with 4 bases of the junction left unmatched.

The CDR3 DNA reads as TGTGCCAGCAGTTACCCGGGGTTCCCCAATCAGCCCCAGCATTTT. This translates into CASSYPGFPNQPQHF. V is TRBV6-2 or TRBV6-3 and J is TRBJ1-5, with no clear D. In germline, CDR1 is MNHEY, CDR2 SVGEGT. With 2 bases removed from V and 3 bases from J, the gap between germline ends came to 11 bases. The CDR3 has 15 amino acids.

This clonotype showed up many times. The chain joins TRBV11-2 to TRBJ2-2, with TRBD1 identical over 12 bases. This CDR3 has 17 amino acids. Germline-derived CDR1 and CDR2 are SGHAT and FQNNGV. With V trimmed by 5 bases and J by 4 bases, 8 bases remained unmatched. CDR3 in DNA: TGTGCCAGCAGCGCCTCCCCGGGACAGGGGGCCACCGGGGAGCTGTTTTTT. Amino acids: CASSASPGQGATGELFF.

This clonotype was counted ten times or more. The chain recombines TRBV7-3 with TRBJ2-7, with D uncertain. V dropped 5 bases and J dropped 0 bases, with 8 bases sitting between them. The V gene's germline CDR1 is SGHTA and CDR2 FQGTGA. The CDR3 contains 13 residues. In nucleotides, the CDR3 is TGTGCCAGCAGCCCACCGAACTCCTACGAGCAGTACTTC. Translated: CASSPPNSYEQYF.

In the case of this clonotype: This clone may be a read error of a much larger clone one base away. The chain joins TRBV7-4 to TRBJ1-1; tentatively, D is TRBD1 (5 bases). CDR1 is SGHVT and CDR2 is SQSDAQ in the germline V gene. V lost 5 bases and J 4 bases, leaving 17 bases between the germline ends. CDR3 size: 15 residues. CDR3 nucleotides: TGTGCCAGCAGCCCTCCATGGGGGTCCGTCACTGAAGCTTTCTTT. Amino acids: CASSPPWGSVTEAFF. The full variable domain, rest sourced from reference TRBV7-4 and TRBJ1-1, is GAGVSQSPRYKVAKRGRDVALRCDSISGHVTLYWYRQTLGQGSEVLTYSQSDAQRDKSGRPSGRFSAERPERSVSTLKIQRTEQGDSAVYLCASSPPWGSVTEAFFGQGTRLTVV.

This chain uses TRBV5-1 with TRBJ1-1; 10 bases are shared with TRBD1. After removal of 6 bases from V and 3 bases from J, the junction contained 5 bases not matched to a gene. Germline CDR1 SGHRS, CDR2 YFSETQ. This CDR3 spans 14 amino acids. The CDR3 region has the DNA TGCGCCAGCAAACGACAGGGGGCGGACACTGAAGCTTTCTTT. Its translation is CASKRQGADTEAFF.

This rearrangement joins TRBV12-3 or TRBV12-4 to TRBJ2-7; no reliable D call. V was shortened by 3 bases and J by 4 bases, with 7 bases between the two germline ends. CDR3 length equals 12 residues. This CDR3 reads CASSFTRYEQYF. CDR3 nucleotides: TGTGCCAGCAGTTTTACGCGATACGAGCAGTACTTC.

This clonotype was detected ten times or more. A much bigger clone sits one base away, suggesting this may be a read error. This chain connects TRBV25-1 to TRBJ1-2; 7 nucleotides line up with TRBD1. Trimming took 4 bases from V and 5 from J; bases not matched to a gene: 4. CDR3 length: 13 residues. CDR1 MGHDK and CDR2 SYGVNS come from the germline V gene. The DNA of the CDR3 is TGTGCCAGCAGTGGACGACAGGGATATGGCTACACCTTC. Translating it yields CASSGRQGYGYTF.

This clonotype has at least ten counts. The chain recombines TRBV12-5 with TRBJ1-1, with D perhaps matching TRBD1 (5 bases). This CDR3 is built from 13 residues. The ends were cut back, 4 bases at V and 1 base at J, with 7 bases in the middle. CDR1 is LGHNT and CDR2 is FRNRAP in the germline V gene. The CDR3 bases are TGTGCTAGTGGTTCCGGGGGGAACACTGAAGCTTTCTTT. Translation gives CASGSGGNTEAFF.

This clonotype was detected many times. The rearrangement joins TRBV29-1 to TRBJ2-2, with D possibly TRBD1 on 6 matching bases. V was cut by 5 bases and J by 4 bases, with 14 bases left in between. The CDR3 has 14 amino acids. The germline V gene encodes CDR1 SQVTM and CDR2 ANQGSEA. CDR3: CSVLRWDTTGELFF. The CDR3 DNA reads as TGCAGCGTTCTGAGGTGGGACACCACCGGGGAGCTGTTTTTT.

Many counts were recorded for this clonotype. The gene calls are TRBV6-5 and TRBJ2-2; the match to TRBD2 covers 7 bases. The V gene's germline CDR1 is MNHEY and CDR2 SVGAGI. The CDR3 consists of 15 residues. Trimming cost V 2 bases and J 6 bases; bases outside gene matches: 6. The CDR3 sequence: CASSYRSGRAGELFF. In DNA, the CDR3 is TGTGCCAGCAGTTACCGGTCGGGGAGGGCCGGGGAGCTGTTTTTT.

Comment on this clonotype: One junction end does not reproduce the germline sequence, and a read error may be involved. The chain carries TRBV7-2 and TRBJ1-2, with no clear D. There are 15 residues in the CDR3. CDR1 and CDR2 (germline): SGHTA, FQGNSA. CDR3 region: CASSVTRQVLYCYTF. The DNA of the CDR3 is TGTGCCAGCAGCGTAACGCGGCAGGTCCTCTATTGCTACACCTTC.